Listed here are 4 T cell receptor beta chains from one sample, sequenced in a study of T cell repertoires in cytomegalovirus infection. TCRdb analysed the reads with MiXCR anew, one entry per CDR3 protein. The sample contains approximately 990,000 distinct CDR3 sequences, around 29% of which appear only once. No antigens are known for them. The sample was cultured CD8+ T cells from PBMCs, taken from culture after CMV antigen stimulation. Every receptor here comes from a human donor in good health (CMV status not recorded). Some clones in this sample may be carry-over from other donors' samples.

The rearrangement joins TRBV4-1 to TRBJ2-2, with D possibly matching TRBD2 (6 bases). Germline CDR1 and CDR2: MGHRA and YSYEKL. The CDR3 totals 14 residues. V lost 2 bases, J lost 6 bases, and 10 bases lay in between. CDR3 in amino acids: CASSQFSGAGELFF. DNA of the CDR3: TGCGCCAGCAGCCAATTTAGCGGAGCCGGGGAGCTGTTTTTT.

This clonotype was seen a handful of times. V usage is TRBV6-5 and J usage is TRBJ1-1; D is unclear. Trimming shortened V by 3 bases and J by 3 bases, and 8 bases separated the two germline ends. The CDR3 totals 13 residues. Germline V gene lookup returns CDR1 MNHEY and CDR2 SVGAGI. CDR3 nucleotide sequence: TGTGCCAGCAGTTATGGAGCGTACACTGAAGCTTTCTTT. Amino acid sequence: CASSYGAYTEAFF.

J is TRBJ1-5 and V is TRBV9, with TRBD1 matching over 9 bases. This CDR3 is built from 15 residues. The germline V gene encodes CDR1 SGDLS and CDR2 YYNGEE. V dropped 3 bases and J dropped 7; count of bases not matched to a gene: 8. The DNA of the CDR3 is TGTGCCAGCAGCGGTACAGGGGGCACGGGGCAGCCCCAGCATTTT. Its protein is CASSGTGGTGQPQHF.

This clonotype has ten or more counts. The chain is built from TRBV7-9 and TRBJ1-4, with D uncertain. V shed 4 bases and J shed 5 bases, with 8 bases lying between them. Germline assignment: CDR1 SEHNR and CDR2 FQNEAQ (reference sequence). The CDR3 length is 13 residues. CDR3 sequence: CASSSGGNEKLFF. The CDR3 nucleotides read TGTGCCAGCAGCTCAGGCGGGAATGAAAAACTGTTTTTT.